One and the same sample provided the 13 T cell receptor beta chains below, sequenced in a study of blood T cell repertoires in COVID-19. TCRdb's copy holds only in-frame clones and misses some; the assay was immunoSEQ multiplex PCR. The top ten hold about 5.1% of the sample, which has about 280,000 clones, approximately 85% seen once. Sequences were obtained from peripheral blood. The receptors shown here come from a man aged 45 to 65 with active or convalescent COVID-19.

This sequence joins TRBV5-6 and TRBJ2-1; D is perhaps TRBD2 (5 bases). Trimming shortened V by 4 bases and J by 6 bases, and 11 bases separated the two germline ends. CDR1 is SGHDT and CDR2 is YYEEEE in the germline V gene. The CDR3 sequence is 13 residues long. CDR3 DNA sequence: TGTGCCAGCAGCATATTTACTAGCAATGAGCAGTTCTTC. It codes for CASSIFTSNEQFF.

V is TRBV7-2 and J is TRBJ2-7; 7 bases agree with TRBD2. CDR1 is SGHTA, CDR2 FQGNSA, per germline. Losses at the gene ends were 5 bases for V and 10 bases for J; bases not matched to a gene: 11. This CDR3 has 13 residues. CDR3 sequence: CASSPTAGGSQYF. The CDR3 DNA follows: TGTGCCAGCAGCCCCACGGCGGGCGGGAGTCAGTACTTC. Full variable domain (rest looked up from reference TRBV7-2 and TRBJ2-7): GAGVSQSPSNKVTEKGKDVELRCDPISGHTALYWYRQSLGQGLEFLIYFQGNSAPDKSGLPSDRFSAERTGGSVSTLTIQRTQQEDSAVYLCASSPTAGGSQYFGPGTRLTVT.

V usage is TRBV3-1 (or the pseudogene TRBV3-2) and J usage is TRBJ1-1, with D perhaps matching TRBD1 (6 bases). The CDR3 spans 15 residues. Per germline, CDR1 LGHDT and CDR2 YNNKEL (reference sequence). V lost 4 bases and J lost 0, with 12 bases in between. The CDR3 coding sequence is TGTGCCAGCAGCCCGGACAGACCTATGAACACTGAAGCTTTCTTT. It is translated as CASSPDRPMNTEAFF.

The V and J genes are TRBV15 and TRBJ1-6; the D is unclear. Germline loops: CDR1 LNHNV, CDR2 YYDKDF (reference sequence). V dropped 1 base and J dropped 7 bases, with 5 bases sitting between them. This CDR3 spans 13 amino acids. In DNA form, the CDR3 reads TGTGCCACCAGCAGAGTAGCGAATTCACCCCTCCACTTT. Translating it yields CATSRVANSPLHF.

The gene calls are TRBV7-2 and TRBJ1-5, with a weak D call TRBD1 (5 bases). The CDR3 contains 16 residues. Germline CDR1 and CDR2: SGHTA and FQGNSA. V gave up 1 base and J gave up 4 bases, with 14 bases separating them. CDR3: CASSLVGGRSNQPQHF. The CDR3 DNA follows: TGTGCCAGCAGCTTAGTTGGGGGGAGGTCTAATCAGCCCCAGCATTTT.

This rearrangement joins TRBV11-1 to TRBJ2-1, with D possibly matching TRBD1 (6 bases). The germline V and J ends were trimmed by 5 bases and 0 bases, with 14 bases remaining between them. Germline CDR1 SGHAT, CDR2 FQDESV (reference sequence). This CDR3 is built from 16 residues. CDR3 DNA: TGTGCCAGCAGCCCTCTGAGGGGGACCTCCTACAATGAGCAGTTCTTC. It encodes CASSPLRGTSYNEQFF.

The CDR3 reads CASSPLAGQLTDTQYF. In nucleotides, the CDR3 is TGTGCCAGCAGCCCCCTAGCTGGACAGCTCACAGATACGCAGTATTTT. The V call is TRBV7-9, the J call TRBJ2-3, with D possibly being TRBD1 (6 bases). The V gene's germline CDR1 is SEHNR and CDR2 FQNEAQ (reference sequence). The CDR3 is 16 amino acids. Deletions cut 5 bases from V and 2 bases from J, with 17 bases between.

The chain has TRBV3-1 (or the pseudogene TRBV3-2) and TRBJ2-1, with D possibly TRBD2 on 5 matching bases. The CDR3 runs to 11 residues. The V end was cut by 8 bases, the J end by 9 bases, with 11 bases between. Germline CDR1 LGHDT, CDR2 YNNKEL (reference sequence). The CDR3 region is CASVKAGEQFF. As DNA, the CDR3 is TGTGCCAGCGTAAAGGCGGGTGAGCAGTTCTTC.

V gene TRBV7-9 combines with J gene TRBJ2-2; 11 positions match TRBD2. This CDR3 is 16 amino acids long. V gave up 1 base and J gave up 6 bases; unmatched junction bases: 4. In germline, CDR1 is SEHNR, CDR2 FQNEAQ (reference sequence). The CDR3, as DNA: TGTGCCAGCAGCTTAGGACTAGCGGGAATTTCCGGGGAGCTGTTTTTT. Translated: CASSLGLAGISGELFF.

CDR3 region: CASSRWTGVGTEAFF. The CDR3 DNA follows: TGTGCCAGCAGCCGATGGACAGGGGTAGGAACTGAAGCTTTCTTT. V gene TRBV7-9 combines with J gene TRBJ1-1, with 9 bases lining up with TRBD1. The CDR3 totals 15 residues. The germline CDR1 and CDR2 sequences are SEHNR and FQNEAQ (reference sequence). Trimming took 5 bases from V and 5 from J; bases not matched to a gene: 9.

DNA for the CDR3: TGTGCCAGCAGTCCCCGGGACAGGGCCACGAGCGCTGAAGCTTTCTTT. Its translation is CASSPRDRATSAEAFF. The rearrangement joins TRBV6-4 to TRBJ1-1; TRBD1 agrees at 9 bases. Trimming removed 5 bases from V and 6 bases from J; junction bases left unmatched: 13. This CDR3 contains 16 residues. Looked up from germline, CDR1 is MRHNA and CDR2 is SNTAGT.

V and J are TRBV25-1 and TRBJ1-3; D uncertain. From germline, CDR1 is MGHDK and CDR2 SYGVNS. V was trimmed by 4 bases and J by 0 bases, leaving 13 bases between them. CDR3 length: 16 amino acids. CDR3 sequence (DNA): TGTGCCAGCAGTGGCCTCGGGTGGAACTCTGGAAACACCATATATTTT. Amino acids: CASSGLGWNSGNTIYF.

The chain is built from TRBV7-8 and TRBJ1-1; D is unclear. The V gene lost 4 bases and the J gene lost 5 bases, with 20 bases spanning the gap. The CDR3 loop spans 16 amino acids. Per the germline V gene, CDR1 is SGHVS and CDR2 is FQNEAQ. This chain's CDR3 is CASSSFGGQVWTEAFF. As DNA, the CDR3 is TGTGCCAGCAGCTCCTTTGGTGGTCAGGTATGGACTGAAGCTTTCTTT. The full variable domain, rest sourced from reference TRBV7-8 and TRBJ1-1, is GAGVSQSPRYKVAKRGQDVALRCDPISGHVSLFWYQQALGQGPEFLTYFQNEAQLDKSGLPSDRFFAERPEGSVSTLKIQRTQQEDSAVYLCASSSFGGQVWTEAFFGQGTRLTVV.